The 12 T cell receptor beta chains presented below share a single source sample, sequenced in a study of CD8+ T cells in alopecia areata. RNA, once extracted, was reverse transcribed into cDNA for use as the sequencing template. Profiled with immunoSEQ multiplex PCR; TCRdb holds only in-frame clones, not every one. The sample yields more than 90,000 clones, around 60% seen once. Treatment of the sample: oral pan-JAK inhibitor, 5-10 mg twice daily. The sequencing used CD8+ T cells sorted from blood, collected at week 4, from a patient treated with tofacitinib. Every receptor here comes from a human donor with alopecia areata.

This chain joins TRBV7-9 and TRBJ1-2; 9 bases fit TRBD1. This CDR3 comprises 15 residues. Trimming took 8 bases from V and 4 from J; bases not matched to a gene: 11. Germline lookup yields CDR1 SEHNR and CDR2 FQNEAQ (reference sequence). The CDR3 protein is CASGQGKGYGYGYTF. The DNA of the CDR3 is TGTGCCAGCGGACAGGGGAAGGGGTATGGCTATGGCTACACCTTC.

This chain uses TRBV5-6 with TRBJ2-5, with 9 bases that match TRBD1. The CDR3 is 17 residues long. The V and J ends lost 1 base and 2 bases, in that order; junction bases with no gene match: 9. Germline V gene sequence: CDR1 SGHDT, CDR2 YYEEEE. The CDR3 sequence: CASSLMTGGGGQETQYF. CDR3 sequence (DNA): TGTGCCAGCAGCTTGATGACAGGGGGAGGTGGGCAAGAGACCCAGTACTTC. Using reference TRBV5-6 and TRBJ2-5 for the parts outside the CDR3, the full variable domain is DAGVTQSPTHLIKTRGQQVTLRCSPKSGHDTVSWYQQALGQGPQFIFQYYEEEERQRGNFPDRFSGHQFPNYSSELNVNALLLGDSALYLCASSLMTGGGGQETQYFGPGTRLLVL.

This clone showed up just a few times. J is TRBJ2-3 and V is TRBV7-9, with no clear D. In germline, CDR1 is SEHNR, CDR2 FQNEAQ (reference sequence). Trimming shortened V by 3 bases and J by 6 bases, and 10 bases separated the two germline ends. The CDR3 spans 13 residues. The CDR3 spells CASSFSTSDTQYF. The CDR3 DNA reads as TGTGCCAGCAGCTTCTCCACATCTGATACGCAGTATTTT.

The DNA of the CDR3 is TGTGCCAGTAGTATAAGGGGCAGGGTCAATGAGCAGTTCTTC. Amino acid sequence: CASSIRGRVNEQFF. The rearrangement links TRBV19 to TRBJ2-1; possibly TRBD1 for D (5 bases). V lost 2 bases, J lost 6 bases, and 11 bases lay in between. This CDR3 comprises 14 residues. Germline assignment: CDR1 LNHDA and CDR2 SQIVND (reference sequence).

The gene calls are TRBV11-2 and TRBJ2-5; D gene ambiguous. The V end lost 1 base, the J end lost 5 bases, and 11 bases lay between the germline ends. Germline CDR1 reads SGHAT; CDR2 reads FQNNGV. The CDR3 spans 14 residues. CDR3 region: CASSLAAIGETQYF. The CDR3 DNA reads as TGTGCCAGCAGCTTAGCAGCGATCGGGGAGACCCAGTACTTC.

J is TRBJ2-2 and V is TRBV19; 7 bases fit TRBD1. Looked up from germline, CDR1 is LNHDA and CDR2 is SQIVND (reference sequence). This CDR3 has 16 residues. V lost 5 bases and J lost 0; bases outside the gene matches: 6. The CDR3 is CASSQWDSPNTGELFF. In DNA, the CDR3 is TGTGCCAGTAGTCAATGGGACAGCCCGAACACCGGGGAGCTGTTTTTT.

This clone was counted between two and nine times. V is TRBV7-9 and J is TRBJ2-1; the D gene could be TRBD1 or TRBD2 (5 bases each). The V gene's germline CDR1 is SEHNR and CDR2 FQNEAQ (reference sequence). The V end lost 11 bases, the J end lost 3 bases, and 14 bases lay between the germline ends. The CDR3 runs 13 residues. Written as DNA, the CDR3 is TGTGCCCTGACCCAGGGAGACTACAATGAGCAGTTCTTC. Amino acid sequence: CALTQGDYNEQFF. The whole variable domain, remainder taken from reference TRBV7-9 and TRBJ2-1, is DTGVSQNPRHKITKRGQNVTFRCDPISEHNRLYWYRQTLGQGPEFLTYFQNEAQLEKSRLLSDRFSAERPKGSFSTLEIQRTEQGDSAMYLCALTQGDYNEQFFGPGTRLTVL.

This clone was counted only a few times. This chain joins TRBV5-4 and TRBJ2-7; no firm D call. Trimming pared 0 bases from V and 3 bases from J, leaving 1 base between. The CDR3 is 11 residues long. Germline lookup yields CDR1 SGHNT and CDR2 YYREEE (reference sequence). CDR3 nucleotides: TGTGCCAGCAGCTTGGGCTACGAGCAGTACTTC. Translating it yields CASSLGYEQYF. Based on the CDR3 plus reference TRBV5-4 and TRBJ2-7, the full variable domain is ETGVTQSPTHLIKTRGQQVTLRCSSQSGHNTVSWYQQALGQGPQFIFQYYREEENGRGNFPPRFSGLQFPNYSSELNVNALELDDSALYLCASSLGYEQYFGPGTRLTVT.

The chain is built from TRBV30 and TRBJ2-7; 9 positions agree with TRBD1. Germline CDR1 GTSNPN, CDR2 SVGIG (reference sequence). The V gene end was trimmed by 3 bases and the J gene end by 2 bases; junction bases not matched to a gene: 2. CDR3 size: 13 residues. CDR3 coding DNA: TGTGCCTGGAGGGGACAGGGAACCTACGAGCAGTACTTC. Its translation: CAWRGQGTYEQYF.

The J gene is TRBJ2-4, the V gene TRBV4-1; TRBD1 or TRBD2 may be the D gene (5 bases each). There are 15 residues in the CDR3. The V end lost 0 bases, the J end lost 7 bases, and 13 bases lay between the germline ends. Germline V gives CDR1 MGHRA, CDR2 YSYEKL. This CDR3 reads CASSQDQGVGNIQYF. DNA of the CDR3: TGCGCCAGCAGCCAAGATCAGGGAGTAGGGAACATTCAGTACTTC.

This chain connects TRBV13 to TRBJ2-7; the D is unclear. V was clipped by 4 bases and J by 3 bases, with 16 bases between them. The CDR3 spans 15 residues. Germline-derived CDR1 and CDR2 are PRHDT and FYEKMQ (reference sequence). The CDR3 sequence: CASSSYPGRSYEQYF. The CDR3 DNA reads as TGTGCCAGCAGCTCCTACCCCGGACGGAGCTACGAGCAGTACTTC.

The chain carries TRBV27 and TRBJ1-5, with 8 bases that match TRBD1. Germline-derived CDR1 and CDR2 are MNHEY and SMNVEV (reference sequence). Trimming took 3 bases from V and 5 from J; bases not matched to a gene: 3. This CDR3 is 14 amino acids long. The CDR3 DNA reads TGTGCCAGCAGTTTTTTACAGGGGGATCAGCCCCAGCATTTT. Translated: CASSFLQGDQPQHF.